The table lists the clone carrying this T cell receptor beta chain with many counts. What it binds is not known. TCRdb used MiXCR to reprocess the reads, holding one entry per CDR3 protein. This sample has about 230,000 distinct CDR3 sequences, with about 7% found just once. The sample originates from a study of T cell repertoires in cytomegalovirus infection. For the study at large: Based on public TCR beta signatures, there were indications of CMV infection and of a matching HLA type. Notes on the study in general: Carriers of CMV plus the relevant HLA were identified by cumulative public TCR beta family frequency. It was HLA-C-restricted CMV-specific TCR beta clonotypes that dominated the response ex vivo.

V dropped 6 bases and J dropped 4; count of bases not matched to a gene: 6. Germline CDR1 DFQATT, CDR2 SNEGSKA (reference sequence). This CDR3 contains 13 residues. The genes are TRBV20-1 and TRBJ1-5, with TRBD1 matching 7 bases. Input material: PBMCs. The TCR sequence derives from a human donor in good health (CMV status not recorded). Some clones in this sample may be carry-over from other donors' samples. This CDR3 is CSAYSTGNQPQHF. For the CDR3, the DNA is TGCAGTGCCTACTCGACAGGGAATCAGCCCCAGCATTTT.